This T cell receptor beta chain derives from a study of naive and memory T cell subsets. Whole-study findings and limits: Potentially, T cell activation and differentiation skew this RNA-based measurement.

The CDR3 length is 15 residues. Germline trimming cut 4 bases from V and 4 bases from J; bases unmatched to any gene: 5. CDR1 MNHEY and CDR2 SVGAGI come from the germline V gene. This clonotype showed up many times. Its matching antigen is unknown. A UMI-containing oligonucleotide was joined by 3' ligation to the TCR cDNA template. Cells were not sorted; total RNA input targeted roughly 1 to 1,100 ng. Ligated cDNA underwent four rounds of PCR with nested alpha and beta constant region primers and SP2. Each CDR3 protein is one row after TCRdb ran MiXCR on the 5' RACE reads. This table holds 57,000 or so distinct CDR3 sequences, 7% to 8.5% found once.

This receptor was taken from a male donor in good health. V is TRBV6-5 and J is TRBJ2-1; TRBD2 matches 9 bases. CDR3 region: CASSFTSGPYNEQFF. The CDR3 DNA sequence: TGTGCCAGCAGTTTTACTAGCGGGCCTTACAATGAGCAGTTCTTC.